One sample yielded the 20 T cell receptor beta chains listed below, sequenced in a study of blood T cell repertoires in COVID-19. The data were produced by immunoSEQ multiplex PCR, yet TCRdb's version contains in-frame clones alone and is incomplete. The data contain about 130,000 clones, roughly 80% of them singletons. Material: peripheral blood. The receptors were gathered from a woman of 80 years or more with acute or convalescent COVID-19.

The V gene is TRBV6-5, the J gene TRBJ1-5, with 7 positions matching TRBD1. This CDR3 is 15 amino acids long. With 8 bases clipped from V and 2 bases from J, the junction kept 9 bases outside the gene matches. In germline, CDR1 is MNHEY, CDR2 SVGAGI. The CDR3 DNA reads TGTGCCAGCTACGGAGGGGGCGTCGGCAATCAGCCCCAGCATTTT. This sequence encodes CASYGGGVGNQPQHF.

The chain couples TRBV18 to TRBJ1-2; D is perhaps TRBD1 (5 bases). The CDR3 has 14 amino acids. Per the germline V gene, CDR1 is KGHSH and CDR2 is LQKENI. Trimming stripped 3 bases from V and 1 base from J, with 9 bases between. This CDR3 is CASSPTRDNYGYTF. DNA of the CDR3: TGTGCCAGCTCACCTACCAGGGATAACTATGGCTACACCTTC.

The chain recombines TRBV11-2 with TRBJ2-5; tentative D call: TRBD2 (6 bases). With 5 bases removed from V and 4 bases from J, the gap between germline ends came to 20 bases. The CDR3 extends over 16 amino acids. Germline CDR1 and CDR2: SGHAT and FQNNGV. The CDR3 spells CASSREGGAGRETQYF. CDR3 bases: TGTGCCAGCAGCCGTGAAGGCGGGGCGGGGAGAGAGACCCAGTACTTC.

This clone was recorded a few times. The CDR3, as DNA: TGTGCCAGCAGTTTATCAATGACAGGGGAAGACGAGCAGTACTTC. Protein product: CASSLSMTGEDEQYF. The chain carries TRBV27 and TRBJ2-7; TRBD1 matches at 8 bases. V shed 0 bases, J shed 5 bases, and the junction held 6 bases outside the gene matches. The CDR3 covers 15 residues. CDR1 MNHEY and CDR2 SMNVEV come from the germline V gene (reference sequence).

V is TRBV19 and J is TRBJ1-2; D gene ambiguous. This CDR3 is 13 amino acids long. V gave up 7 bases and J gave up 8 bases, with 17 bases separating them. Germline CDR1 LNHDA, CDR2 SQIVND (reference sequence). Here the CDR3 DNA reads TGTGCCAGTACTACCCCCCAGGCCCGCGGCTACACCTTC. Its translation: CASTTPQARGYTF.

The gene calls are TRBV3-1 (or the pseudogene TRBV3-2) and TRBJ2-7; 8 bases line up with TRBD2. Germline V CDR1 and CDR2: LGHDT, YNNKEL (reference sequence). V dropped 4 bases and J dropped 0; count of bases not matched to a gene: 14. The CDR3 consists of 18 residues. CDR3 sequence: CASSPRRGGRTSSYEQYF. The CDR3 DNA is TGTGCCAGCAGCCCACGCCGGGGGGGCAGGACGAGCTCCTACGAGCAGTACTTC.

DNA for the CDR3: TGTGCCAGTAGTGGCGACAGGGGGCTAGGTCTCTATGGCTACACCTTC. It translates to CASSGDRGLGLYGYTF. J is TRBJ1-2 and V is TRBV19; 10 positions agree with TRBD1. This CDR3 region has 16 residues. The ends lost 5 bases at V and 4 bases at J; junction bases unmatched: 10. CDR1 is LNHDA, CDR2 SQIVND, per germline (reference sequence).

The CDR3 DNA reads as TGTGCCAGCAGCGGGCAGCCGAACACTGAAGCTTTCTTT. Amino acid sequence: CASSGQPNTEAFF. The chain employs TRBV7-3 and TRBJ1-1; D not resolved. There are 13 residues in the CDR3. Germline assignment: CDR1 SGHTA and CDR2 FQGTGA. Between the trimmed V and J ends, which lost 5 bases and 1 base, there was a span of 8 bases.

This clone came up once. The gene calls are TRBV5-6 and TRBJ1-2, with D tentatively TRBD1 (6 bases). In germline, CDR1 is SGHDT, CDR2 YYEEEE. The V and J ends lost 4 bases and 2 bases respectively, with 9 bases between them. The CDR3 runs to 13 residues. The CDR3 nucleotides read TGTGCCAGCAGCCCGGACAGAAACTATGGCTACACCTTC. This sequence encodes CASSPDRNYGYTF.

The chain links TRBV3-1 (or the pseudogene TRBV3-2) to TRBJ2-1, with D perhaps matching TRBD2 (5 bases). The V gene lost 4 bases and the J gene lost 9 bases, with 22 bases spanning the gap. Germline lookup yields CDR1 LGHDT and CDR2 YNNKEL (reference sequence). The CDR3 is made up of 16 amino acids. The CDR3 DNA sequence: TGTGCCAGCAGCCCCGCCCCGGGGATCCTAGGACCTGAGCAGTTCTTC. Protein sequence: CASSPAPGILGPEQFF.

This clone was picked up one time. The CDR3 DNA sequence: TGTGCCAGCAGTGAAGTGGCGGGGGGGCGTTACAATGAGCAGTTCTTC. Translation: CASSEVAGGRYNEQFF. The chain carries TRBV2 and TRBJ2-1; 9 nucleotides match TRBD2. Per germline, CDR1 SNHLY and CDR2 FYNNEI. CDR3 length: 16 residues. Unmatched junction bases numbered 5, after V lost 1 base and J lost 4 bases.

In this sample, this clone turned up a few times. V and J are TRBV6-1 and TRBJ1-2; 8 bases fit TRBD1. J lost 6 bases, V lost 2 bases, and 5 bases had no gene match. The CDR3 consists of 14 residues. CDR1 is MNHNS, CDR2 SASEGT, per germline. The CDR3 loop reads CASSEPQGVDGYTF. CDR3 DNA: TGTGCCAGCAGTGAACCACAGGGGGTGGATGGCTACACCTTC.

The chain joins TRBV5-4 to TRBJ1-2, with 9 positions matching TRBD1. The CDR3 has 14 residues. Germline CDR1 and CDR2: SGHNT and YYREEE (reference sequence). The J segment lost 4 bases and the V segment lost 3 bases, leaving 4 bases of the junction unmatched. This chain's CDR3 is CASSSTGGAYGYTF. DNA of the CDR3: TGTGCCAGCAGCTCTACAGGGGGCGCCTATGGCTACACCTTC.

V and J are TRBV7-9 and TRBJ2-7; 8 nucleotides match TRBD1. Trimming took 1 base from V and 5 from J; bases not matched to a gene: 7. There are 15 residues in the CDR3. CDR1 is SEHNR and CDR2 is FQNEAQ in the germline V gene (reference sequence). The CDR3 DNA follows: TGTGCCAGCAGCTTAGAACAGGGGGGACCTCACGAGCAGTACTTC. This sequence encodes CASSLEQGGPHEQYF.

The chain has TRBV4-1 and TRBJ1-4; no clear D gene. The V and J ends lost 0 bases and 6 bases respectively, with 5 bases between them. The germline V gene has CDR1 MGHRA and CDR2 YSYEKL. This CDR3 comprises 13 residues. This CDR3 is CASSQDEDEKLFF. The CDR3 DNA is TGCGCCAGCAGCCAAGACGAGGATGAAAAACTGTTTTTT.

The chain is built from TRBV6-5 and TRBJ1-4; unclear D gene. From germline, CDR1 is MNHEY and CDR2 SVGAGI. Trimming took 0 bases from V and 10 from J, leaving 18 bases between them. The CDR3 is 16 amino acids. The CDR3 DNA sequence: TGTGCCAGCAGTTACTCCCGAGAGCCTGAGAGTTTAAAACTGTTTTTT. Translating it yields CASSYSREPESLKLFF.

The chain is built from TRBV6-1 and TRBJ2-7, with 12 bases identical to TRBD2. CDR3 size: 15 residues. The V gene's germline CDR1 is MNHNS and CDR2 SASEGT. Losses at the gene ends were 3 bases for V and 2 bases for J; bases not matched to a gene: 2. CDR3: CASSDLAGGPYEQYF. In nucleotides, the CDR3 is TGTGCCAGCAGTGACCTAGCGGGGGGGCCCTACGAGCAGTACTTC.

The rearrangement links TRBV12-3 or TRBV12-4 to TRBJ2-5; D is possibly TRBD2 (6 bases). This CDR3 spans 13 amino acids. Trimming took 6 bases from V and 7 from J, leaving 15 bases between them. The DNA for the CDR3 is TGTGCCAGCAGGCGGGACCTCGGGGGGACCCAGTACTTC. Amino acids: CASRRDLGGTQYF.

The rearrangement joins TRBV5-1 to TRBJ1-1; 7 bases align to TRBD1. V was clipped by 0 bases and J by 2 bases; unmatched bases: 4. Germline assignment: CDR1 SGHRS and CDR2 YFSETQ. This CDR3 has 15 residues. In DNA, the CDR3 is TGCGCCAGCAGCTTGGGGGGACAGACCAACACTGAAGCTTTCTTT. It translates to CASSLGGQTNTEAFF.

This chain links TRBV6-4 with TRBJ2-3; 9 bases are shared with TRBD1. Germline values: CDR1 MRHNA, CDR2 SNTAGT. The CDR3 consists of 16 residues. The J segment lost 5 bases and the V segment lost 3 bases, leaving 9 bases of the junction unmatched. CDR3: CASSEQPGQGGDTQYF. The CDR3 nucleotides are TGTGCCAGCAGTGAGCAACCGGGACAGGGAGGAGATACGCAGTATTTT.